The 10 T cell receptor beta chains listed next were all sequenced from one sample in a study of human T cells and chemical hapten exposure. MiXCR, applied by TCRdb to the RACE reads, yields one record per CDR3 protein. The sample shows tens of thousands of distinct CDR3 sequences, around 9.9% of them seen only once. As to time point: pre-sensitization, week 0. The treatment: therapeutic diphenylcyclopropenone sensitization with weekly scalp DPC. This sample comprised whole blood, obtained in connection with sensitization to the hapten diphenylcyclopropenone (DPC). These receptor sequences come from a woman aged 45-65 years with alopecia areata. Some clones in this sample may be carry-over from other donors' samples.

In its sample, this clonotype was seen many times. The rearrangement uses TRBV11-2 and TRBJ2-7; 8 nucleotides line up with TRBD1. The ends lost 3 bases at V and 4 bases at J; junction bases unmatched: 11. Germline V gene sequence: CDR1 SGHAT, CDR2 FQNNGV. This CDR3 has 16 amino acids. Here the CDR3 DNA reads TGTGCCAGCAGCTTTAATCCCGGGACAGGATCGTACGAGCAGTACTTC. Its protein product is CASSFNPGTGSYEQYF.

DNA of the CDR3: TGCGCCAGCAGTCAGGGGACAGGGGGCGCCGCCGGGGAGCTGTTTTTT. This sequence encodes CASSQGTGGAAGELFF. The chain joins TRBV23-1 to TRBJ2-2; 12 bases fit TRBD1. TRBV23-1 carries the ORF label, with uncertain function. Germline trimming cut 3 bases from V and 6 bases from J; bases unmatched to any gene: 5. The CDR3 runs 16 residues.

This clonotype was observed at least ten times. This rearrangement joins TRBV24-1 to TRBJ2-3, with 8 bases matching TRBD1. Germline lookup yields CDR1 KGHDR and CDR2 SFDVKD. The V and J ends lost 3 bases and 4 bases, in that order; junction bases with no gene match: 5. This CDR3 contains 15 residues. The CDR3 is CATSDPETGADTQYF. The CDR3 DNA follows: TGTGCCACCAGTGATCCTGAGACAGGGGCAGATACGCAGTATTTT.

This clonotype appeared many times. The chain employs TRBV7-6 and TRBJ2-7, with 10 bases lining up with TRBD1. The ends lost 5 bases at V and 5 bases at J; junction bases unmatched: 15. The CDR3 spans 17 residues. Germline CDR1 SGHVS, CDR2 FNYEAQ. CDR3 amino acids: CASSPRPTGGLRNEQYF. CDR3 DNA: TGTGCCAGCAGCCCCCGCCCGACAGGGGGCTTAAGGAACGAGCAGTACTTC.

V is TRBV11-2 and J is TRBJ1-4, with D uncertain. The V end lost 5 bases, the J end lost 0 bases, and 7 bases lay between the germline ends. CDR3 length: 14 amino acids. From germline, CDR1 is SGHAT and CDR2 FQNNGV. CDR3 residues: CASSGVATNEKLFF. The CDR3 region has the DNA TGTGCCAGCAGCGGTGTTGCAACTAATGAAAAACTGTTTTTT.

This chain connects TRBV27 to TRBJ1-5; 10 bases are shared with TRBD1. With V trimmed by 5 bases and J by 0 bases, 4 bases remained unmatched. Germline CDR1 is MNHEY and CDR2 is SMNVEV (reference sequence). The CDR3 has 16 residues. CDR3 sequence: CASSRTGGSSNQPQHF. Here the CDR3 DNA reads TGTGCCAGCAGTCGGACAGGGGGAAGTAGCAATCAGCCCCAGCATTTT.

Within the sample, this clonotype is medium-sized (0.01 to 0.1%). The chain uses TRBV6-5 and TRBJ1-1; 8 bases agree with TRBD1. Germline V CDR1 and CDR2: MNHEY, SVGAGI. This CDR3 has 14 amino acids. V lost 5 bases and J lost 1; bases outside the gene matches: 3. This chain's CDR3 is CASSTGQANTEAFF. The CDR3 DNA is TGTGCCAGCAGTACGGGACAGGCGAACACTGAAGCTTTCTTT.

Many counts were recorded for this clonotype. The V and J genes are TRBV30 and TRBJ1-2; TRBD1 matches at 10 bases. Per germline, CDR1 GTSNPN and CDR2 SVGIG (reference sequence). The junction had 14 bases not matched to a gene; V was cut back by 1 base and J by 0 bases. The CDR3 runs 19 residues. CDR3 loop: CAWSARTGGLTRANYGYTF. The CDR3 DNA follows: TGTGCCTGGAGTGCTCGGACAGGGGGTTTAACGAGAGCTAACTATGGCTACACCTTC.

The V and J genes are TRBV27 and TRBJ2-3, with TRBD2 matching 9 bases. Looked up from germline, CDR1 is MNHEY and CDR2 is SMNVEV (reference sequence). The CDR3 length is 16 residues. The V and J ends lost 5 bases and 2 bases, in that order; junction bases with no gene match: 8. CDR3 DNA: TGTGCCAGCAGTCCTTCGACTAGCGGAAACACAGATACGCAGTATTTT. Translated, it gives CASSPSTSGNTDTQYF.

This clonotype was counted ten times or more. The rearrangement uses TRBV20-1 and TRBJ1-4, with D tentatively TRBD1 (5 bases). CDR3 length equals 15 residues. V was pared by 0 bases and J by 3 bases, with 11 bases between. Germline-derived CDR1 and CDR2 are DFQATT and SNEGSKA (reference sequence). The CDR3 region is CSARDPTGSNEKLFF. The CDR3 DNA reads TGCAGTGCTAGAGATCCCACAGGATCTAATGAAAAACTGTTTTTT.